This T cell receptor beta chain was retrieved from a study of T cells in Graves' hyperthyroidism and ophthalmopathy. Findings of the study overall: The model predicted ophthalmopathy a median around 6.5 months before onset.

Each patient was aged 18 to 65 and had newly diagnosed hyperthyroidism of under 2 months' duration. Uncontrolled infections, other autoimmune diseases, pregnancy or lactation led to exclusion of patients. An approximately 10 ml volume of fresh peripheral blood provided the PBMCs. Amplification targeted TCR beta CDR3 regions from RNA transcripts. During a first-round RT-PCR of the TCR CDR3, the HTBI primer set was used. MiXCR, applied by TCRdb to the multiplex PCR reads, yields one record per CDR3 protein. This table holds 350,000 to 450,000 distinct CDR3 sequences, about 14% found once. V was cut by 1 base and J by 0 bases, with 12 bases left in between. Germline-derived CDR1 and CDR2 are LGHDT and YNNKEL (reference sequence). The CDR3 has 16 amino acids. The table lists this clonotype with many counts. Its matching antigen is unknown.

The chain recombines TRBV3-1 with TRBJ2-5; D possibly corresponds to TRBD2 (6 bases). The sequence came from an older woman with Graves' hyperthyroidism. Sequencing was performed on blood. CDR3 nucleotide sequence: TGTGCCAGCAGCCAAGTCCCAGGGAGGTACCAAGAGACCCAGTACTTC. This codes for CASSQVPGRYQETQYF.